This T cell receptor beta chain was identified in a study of CD4 T cell repertoires in COVID-19 (dated by TCRdb to 2020 to 2022). Regarding the complete study: To analyze cross-reactivity, CFSE-low cells were expanded with IL-2 for approximately nine days and then labeled again and restimulated with spike proteins from other coronaviruses. The study characterized naturally processed CD4+ T cell responses to SARS-CoV-2 spike and nucleoprotein in COVID-19-recovered individuals, using TCR Vbeta sequencing to assess clonal composition. In three recovered individuals, the researchers analyzed the TCR Vbeta repertoire of SARS-CoV-2-reactive T cells at the subset level. The full study reports these points: Between about 6.5 and 28% of SARS-CoV-2 clonotypes were also detected in SARS-CoV and/or HKU1 spike-stimulated secondary cultures, consistent with cross-reactivity. Several of the most expanded SARS-CoV-2-reactive clonotypes were found to be shared between two or all three memory subsets, suggesting intraclonal diversification.

On this clone itself: The antigen this receptor binds is unknown. It has no much larger one-base neighbor in the sample; base qualities were not kept.

Via the germline V gene, CDR1 is SGHRS and CDR2 YFSETQ. From its cysteine to its phenylalanine, the CDR3 spans 15 amino acids. CDR3 DNA is the only sequence kept; it has 45 bases, read in frame from the first base. V sheds 0 bases and J sheds 4 bases, leaving 13 bases between their ends. Explained via the paper, the time point label denotes: sample from a COVID-19-recovered individual after infection. The donors were patients who had gone through COVID-19 ranging from mild to severe and had recovered. Uncultured memory T cell samples were subjected to sequencing directly after ex vivo isolation. From peripheral blood mononuclear cells, the researchers isolated CD4+ total memory, central memory, effector memory and circulating T follicular helper cells. Library preparation used the immunoSEQ multiplex PCR assay. Turning to the authors' computational methods: Repertoire overlap between subsets was quantified using the Chao-Jaccard similarity index and counts of shared clonotypes. The table comes from immuneACCESS by way of TCRdb, which keeps in-frame sequences with V and J called. Part of the clones is missing from these tables; in studies checked, under half for an unresolved V gene and the rest for unknown reasons. The D gene and trimming were derived from the DNA, and the V and J assignments and clone size from that table. The sample contains tens of thousands of clones, 80% to 90% of them found a single time. Roughly 0.5% of the sample comes from the top ten.

Material: CD4+ T cells from peripheral blood, obtained after recovery from COVID-19. The clonotype originates from a human donor who had COVID-19. The sequence joins TRBV5-1 to TRBJ2-5; the D call is tentative, TRBD1 or TRBD2, as each matches 6 bases. CDR3 sequence: CASSLDGGETETQYF. In nucleotides, the sequence is TGCGCCAGCAGCTTGGACGGGGGCGAGACAGAGACCCAGTACTTC.